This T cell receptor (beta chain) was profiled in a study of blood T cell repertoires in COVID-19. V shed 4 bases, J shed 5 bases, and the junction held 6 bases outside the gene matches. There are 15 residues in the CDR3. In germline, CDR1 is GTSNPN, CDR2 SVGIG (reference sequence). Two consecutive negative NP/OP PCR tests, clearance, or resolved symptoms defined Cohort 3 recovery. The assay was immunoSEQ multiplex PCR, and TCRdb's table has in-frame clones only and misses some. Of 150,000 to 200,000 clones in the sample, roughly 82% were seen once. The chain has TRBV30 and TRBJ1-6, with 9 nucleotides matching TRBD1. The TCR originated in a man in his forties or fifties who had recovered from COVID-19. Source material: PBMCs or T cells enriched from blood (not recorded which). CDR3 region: CAWKFGDRDNSPLHF. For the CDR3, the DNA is TGTGCCTGGAAATTCGGGGACAGGGATAATTCACCCCTCCACTTT.